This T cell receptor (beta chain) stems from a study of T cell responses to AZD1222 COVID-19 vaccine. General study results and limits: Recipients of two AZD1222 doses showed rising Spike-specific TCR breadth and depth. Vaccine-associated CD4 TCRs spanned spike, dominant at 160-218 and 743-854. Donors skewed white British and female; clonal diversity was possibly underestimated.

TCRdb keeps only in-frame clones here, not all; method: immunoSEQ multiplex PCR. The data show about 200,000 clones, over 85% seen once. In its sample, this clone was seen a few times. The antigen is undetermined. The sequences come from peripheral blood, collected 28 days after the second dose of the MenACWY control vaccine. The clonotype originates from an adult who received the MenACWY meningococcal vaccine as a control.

CDR3 amino acids: CAISEGQKNTEAFF. The CDR3 coding sequence is TGTGCCATCAGTGAGGGACAGAAGAACACTGAAGCTTTCTTT. The rearrangement joins TRBV10-3 to TRBJ1-1; D perhaps matches TRBD1 (6 bases). The CDR3 extends over 14 amino acids. V was clipped by 2 bases and J by 1 base, with 8 bases between them. From germline, CDR1 is ENHRY and CDR2 SYGVKD.